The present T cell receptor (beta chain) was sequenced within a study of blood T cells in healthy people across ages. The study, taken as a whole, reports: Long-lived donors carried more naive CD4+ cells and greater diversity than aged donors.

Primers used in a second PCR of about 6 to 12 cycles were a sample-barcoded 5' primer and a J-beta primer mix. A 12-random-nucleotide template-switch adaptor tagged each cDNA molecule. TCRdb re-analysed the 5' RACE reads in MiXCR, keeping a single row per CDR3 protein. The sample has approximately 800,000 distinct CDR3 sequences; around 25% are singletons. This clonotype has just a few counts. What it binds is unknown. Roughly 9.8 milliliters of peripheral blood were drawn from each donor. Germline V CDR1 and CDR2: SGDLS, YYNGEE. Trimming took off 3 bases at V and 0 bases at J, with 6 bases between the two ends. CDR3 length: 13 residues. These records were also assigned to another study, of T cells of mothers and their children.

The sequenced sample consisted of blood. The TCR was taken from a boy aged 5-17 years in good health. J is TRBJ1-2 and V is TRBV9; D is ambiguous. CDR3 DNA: TGTGCCAGCAGCGCCGCCGCTAACTATGGCTACACCTTC. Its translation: CASSAAANYGYTF.